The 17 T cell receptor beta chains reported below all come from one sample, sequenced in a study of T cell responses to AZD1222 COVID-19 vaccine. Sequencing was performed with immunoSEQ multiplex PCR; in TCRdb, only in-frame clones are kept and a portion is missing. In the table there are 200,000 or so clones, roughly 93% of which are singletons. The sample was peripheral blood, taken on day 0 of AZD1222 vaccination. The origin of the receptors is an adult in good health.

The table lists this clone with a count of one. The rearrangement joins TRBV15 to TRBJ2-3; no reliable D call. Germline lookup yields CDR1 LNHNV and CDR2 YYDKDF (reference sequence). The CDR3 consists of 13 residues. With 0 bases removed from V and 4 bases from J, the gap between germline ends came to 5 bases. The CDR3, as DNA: TGTGCCACCAGCAGAGAAGGCGCAGATACGCAGTATTTT. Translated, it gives CATSREGADTQYF.

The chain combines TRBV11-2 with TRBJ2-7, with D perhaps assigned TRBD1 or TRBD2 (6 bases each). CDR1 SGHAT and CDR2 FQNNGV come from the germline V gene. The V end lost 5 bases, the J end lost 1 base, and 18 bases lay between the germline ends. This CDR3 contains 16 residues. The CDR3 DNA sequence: TGTGCCAGCAGCCCAGTAAATAGGAGGGGGTCCTACGAGCAGTACTTC. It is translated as CASSPVNRRGSYEQYF.

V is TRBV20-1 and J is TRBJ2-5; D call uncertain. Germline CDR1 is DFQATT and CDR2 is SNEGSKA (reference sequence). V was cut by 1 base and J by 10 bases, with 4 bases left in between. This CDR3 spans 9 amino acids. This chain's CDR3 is CSARANQYF. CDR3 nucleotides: TGCAGTGCTAGAGCTAACCAGTACTTC.

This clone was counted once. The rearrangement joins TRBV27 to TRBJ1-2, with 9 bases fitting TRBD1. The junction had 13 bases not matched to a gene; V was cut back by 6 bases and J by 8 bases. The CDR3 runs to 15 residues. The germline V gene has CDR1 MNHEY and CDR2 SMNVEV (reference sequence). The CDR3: CASSWTGVGMEGYTF. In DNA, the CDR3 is TGTGCCAGCAGCTGGACAGGGGTCGGAATGGAAGGCTACACCTTC.

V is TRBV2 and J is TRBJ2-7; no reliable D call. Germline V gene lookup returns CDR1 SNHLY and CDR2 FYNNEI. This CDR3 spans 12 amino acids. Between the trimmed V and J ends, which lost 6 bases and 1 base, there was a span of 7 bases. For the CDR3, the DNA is TGTGCCAGCAGATCCCAATCCTACGAGCAGTACTTC. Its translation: CASRSQSYEQYF.

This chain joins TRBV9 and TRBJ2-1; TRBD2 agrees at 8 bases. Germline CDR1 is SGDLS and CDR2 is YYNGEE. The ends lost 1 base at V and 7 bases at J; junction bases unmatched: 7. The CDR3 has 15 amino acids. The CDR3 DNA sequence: TGTGCCAGCAGCGTATCCGGGAGGGCCTCTAATGAGCAGTTCTTC. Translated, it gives CASSVSGRASNEQFF.

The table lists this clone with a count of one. The CDR3 DNA is TGTGCCAGTAGTACTCCTTCCGGGACAGAAGTCACCATATATTTT. Residues: CASSTPSGTEVTIYF. V is TRBV19 and J is TRBJ1-3; TRBD1 aligns across 7 bases. CDR3 length equals 15 residues. From germline, CDR1 is LNHDA and CDR2 SQIVND (reference sequence). Trimming took 4 bases from V and 9 from J; bases not matched to a gene: 12.

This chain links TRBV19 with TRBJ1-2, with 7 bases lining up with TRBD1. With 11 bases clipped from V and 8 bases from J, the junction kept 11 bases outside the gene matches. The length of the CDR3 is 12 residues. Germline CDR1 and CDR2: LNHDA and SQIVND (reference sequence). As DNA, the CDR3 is TGTGCCTCCTCGCCCAACAGGGGAGGCTACACCTTC. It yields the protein CASSPNRGGYTF.

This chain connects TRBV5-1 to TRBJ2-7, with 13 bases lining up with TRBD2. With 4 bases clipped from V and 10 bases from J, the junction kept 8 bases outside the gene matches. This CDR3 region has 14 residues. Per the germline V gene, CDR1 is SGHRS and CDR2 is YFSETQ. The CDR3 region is CASSAEGLAGLQYF. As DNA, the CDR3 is TGCGCCAGCAGCGCCGAGGGACTAGCGGGATTACAGTACTTC.

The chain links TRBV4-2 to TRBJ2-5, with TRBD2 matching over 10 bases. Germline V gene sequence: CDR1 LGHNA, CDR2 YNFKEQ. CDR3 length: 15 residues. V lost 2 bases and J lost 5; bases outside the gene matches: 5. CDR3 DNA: TGTGCCAGCAGCCAACAGCGGGGGGGTGAGGAGACCCAGTACTTC. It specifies CASSQQRGGEETQYF.

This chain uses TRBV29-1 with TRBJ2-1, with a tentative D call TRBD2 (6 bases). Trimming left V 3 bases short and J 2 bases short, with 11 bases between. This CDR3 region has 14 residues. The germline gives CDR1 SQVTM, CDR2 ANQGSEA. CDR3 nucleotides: TGCAGCGTTGAGACTAGAGGGGCCTACAATGAGCAGTTCTTC. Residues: CSVETRGAYNEQFF.

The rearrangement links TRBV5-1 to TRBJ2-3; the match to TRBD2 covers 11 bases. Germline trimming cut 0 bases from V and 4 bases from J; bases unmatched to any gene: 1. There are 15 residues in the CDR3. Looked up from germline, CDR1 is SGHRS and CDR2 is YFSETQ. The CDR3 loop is CASSLGLAGPDTQYF. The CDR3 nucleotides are TGCGCCAGCAGCTTGGGACTAGCGGGACCAGATACGCAGTATTTT.

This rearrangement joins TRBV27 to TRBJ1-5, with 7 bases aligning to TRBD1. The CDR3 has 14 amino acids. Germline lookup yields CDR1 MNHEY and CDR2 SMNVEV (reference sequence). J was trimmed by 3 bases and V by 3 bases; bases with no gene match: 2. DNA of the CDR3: TGTGCCAGCAGTTTTCAGGGGGTCAATCAGCCCCAGCATTTT. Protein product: CASSFQGVNQPQHF.

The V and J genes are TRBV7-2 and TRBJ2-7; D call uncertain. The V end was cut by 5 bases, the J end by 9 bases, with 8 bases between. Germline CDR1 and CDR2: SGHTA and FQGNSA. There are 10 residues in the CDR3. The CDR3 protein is CASSGHWQYF. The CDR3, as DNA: TGTGCCAGCAGCGGCCACTGGCAGTACTTC.

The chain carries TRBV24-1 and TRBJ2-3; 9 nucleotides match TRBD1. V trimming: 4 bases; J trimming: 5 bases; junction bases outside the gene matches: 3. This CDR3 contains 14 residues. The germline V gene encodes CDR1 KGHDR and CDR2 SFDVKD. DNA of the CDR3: TGTGCCACCAGTGAGACAGGGGGTTTAGATACGCAGTATTTT. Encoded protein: CATSETGGLDTQYF.

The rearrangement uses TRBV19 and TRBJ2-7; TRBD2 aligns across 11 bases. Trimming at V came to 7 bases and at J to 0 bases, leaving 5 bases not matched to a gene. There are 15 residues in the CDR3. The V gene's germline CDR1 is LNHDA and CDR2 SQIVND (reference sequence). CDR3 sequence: CASTLAGGPSYEQYF. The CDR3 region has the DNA TGTGCCAGTACTTTAGCGGGGGGGCCCTCCTACGAGCAGTACTTC.

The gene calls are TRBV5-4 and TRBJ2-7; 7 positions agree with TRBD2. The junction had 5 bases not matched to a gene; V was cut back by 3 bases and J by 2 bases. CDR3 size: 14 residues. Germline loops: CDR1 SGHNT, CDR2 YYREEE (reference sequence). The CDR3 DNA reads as TGTGCCAGCAGCTCCAGCGGGGCCGCCTACGAGCAGTACTTC. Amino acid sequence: CASSSSGAAYEQYF.